What follows describes a single T cell receptor (beta chain). This entry is derived from a study of OX40 agonist ivuxolimab in advanced cancers. Study at large: A mean age of roughly 60 years, range about 20 to 90, was recorded, and under 85% were male.

Repertoires were generated with immunoSEQ multiplex PCR, while TCRdb's copy carries only in-frame clones and drops some. The sample carries tens of thousands of clones, about 87% recorded once. This specimen consisted of CD4+ or CD8+ T cells sorted from blood, obtained in a trial of the OX40 agonist ivuxolimab. The TCR was taken from an adult with an advanced solid tumor such as melanoma, head and neck, liver or kidney cancer.

Here the CDR3 reads CASSYSVLVGYTF. CDR3 DNA: TGTGCCAGCAGTTACAGCGTTCTGGTCGGCTACACCTTC. This chain connects TRBV6-5 to TRBJ1-2; D gene unclear. Germline CDR1 is MNHEY and CDR2 is SVGAGI. With 2 bases removed from V and 8 bases from J, the gap between germline ends came to 12 bases. The CDR3 has 13 amino acids.